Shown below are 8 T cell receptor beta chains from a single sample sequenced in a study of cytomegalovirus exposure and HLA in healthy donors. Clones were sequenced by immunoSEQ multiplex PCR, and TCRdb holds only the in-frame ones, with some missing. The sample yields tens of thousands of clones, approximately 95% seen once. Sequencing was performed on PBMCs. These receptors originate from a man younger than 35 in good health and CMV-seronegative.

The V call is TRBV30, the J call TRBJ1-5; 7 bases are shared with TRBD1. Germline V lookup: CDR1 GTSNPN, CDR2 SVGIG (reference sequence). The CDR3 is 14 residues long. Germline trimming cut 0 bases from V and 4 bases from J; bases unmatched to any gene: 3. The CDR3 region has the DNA TGTGCCTGGAGTGTAGGGGGCACTAATCAGCCCCAGCATTTT. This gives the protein CAWSVGGTNQPQHF. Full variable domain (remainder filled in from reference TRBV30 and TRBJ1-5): SQTIHQWPATLVQPVGSPLSLECTVEGTSNPNLYWYRQAAGRGLQLLFYSVGIGQISSEVPQNLSASRPQDRQFILSSKKLLLSDSGFYLCAWSVGGTNQPQHFGDGTRLSIL.

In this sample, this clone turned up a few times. The CDR3, as DNA: TGTGCCAGCACCCCAGGGACTAGCGACCACAATGAGCAGTTCTTC. It encodes CASTPGTSDHNEQFF. The gene calls are TRBV6-4 and TRBJ2-1; 10 bases are shared with TRBD2. V was clipped by 7 bases and J by 5 bases; unmatched bases: 8. From germline, CDR1 is MRHNA and CDR2 SNTAGT. The CDR3 has 15 residues.

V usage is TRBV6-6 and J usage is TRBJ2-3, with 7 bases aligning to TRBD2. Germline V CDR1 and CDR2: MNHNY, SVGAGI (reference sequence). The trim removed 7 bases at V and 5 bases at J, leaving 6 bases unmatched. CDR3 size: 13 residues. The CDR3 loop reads CASTPPGGDTQYF. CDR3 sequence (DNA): TGTGCCAGCACCCCACCGGGGGGAGATACGCAGTATTTT.

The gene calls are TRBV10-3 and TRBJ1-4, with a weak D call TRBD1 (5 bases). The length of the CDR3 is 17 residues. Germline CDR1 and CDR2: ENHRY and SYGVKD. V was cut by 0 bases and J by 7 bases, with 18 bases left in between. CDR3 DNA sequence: TGTGCCATCAGTGAGTCGGAAGGGGCTCCGGGAGGTGAAAAACTGTTTTTT. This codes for CAISESEGAPGGEKLFF.

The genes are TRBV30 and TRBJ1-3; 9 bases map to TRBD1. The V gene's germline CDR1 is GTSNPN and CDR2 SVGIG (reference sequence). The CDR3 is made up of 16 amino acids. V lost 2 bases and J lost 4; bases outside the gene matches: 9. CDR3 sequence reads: CAWSFYRGRFGNTIYF. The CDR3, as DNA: TGTGCCTGGAGTTTTTACAGGGGGCGATTCGGAAACACCATATATTTT.

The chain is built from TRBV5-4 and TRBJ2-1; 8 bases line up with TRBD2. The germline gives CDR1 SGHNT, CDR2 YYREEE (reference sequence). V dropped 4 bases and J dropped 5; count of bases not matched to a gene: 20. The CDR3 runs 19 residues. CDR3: CASSPRVTGGGTPHNEQFF. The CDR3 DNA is TGTGCCAGCAGCCCGAGGGTGACCGGGGGGGGTACCCCTCACAATGAGCAGTTCTTC.

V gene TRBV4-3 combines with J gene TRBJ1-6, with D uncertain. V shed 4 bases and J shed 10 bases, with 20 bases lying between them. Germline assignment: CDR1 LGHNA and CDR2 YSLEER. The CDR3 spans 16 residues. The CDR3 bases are TGCGCCAGCAGCCCCTCGTCGCGGGGTCGGAGCTCACCCCTCCACTTT. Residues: CASSPSSRGRSSPLHF.

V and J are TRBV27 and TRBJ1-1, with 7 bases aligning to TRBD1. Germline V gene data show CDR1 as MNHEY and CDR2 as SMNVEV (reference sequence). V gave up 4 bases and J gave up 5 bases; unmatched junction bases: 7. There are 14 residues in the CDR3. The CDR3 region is CASSSQGVGTEAFF. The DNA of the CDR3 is TGTGCCAGCAGTTCCCAGGGGGTAGGTACTGAAGCTTTCTTT.